A single sample is the source of the 8 T cell receptor beta chains below, sequenced in a study of T cells in Graves' hyperthyroidism and ophthalmopathy (dated 2019 in TCRdb). Receptor libraries were prepared by multiplex PCR. The instrument given in TCRdb is Illumina HiSeq 2000. Amplification of TCR beta CDR3 regions was carried out from RNA transcripts. The first round of RT-PCR for the TCR CDR3 was performed with the HTBI primer set and the Qiagen OneStep RT-PCR kit. TCRdb's own reprocessing of the public reads used fastp at Q25 and MiXCR and kept productive beta chains. All rows with the same CDR3 protein become a single entry with the most common DNA and genes. The sample includes 350,000 to 400,000 distinct CDR3 sequences, with approximately 19% observed a single time. Jointly, the top ten make up around 4% of the sample. The sample comprised blood. Every receptor here comes from a woman aged 18-29 years with Graves' hyperthyroidism.

This clonotype was counted at least ten times. The chain uses TRBV5-1 and TRBJ1-2, with a weak D call TRBD1 (5 bases). Trimming pared 4 bases from V and 0 bases from J, leaving 22 bases between. In germline, CDR1 is SGHRS, CDR2 YFSETQ. The CDR3 has 18 amino acids. The CDR3 spells CASSEPDKGNQANYGYTF. The CDR3 region has the DNA TGCGCCAGCAGCGAACCGGACAAGGGGAATCAAGCTAACTATGGCTACACCTTC.

This clonotype was found many times. The rearrangement joins TRBV18 to TRBJ2-5; D is ambiguous. This CDR3 has 13 amino acids. CDR1 KGHSH and CDR2 LQKENI come from the germline V gene. Trimming cost V 2 bases and J 5 bases, with 9 bases left between them. The CDR3, as DNA: TGTGCCAGCTCACCAGATACCGGGGAGACCCAGTACTTC. Translation: CASSPDTGETQYF.

This clonotype appeared many times. The rearrangement uses TRBV5-1 and TRBJ2-2; TRBD1 matches at 10 bases. CDR1 SGHRS and CDR2 YFSETQ come from the germline V gene. J lost 0 bases, V lost 3 bases, and 8 bases had no gene match. This CDR3 spans 18 amino acids. CDR3 nucleotides: TGCGCCAGCAGCTCCGAGGGACAGGGGTTGGCGAACACCGGGGAGCTGTTTTTT. It yields the protein CASSSEGQGLANTGELFF.

The chain combines TRBV4-2 with TRBJ2-3, with 9 bases that match TRBD2. Germline lookup yields CDR1 LGHNA and CDR2 YNFKEQ. The junction had 12 bases not matched to a gene; V was cut back by 2 bases and J by 0 bases. The CDR3 is 19 residues long. The CDR3 loop is CASSQFLMAGGHSTDTQYF. In DNA, the CDR3 is TGTGCCAGCAGCCAATTCTTGATGGCGGGGGGGCATAGCACAGATACGCAGTATTTT.

The chain uses TRBV28 and TRBJ1-1, with D perhaps TRBD1 (5 bases). The germline CDR1 and CDR2 sequences are MDHEN and SYDVKM. This CDR3 comprises 15 residues. V was pared by 6 bases and J by 3 bases, with 17 bases between. In nucleotides, the CDR3 is TGTGCCAGCAGCCCTACAGGATTAGGGGACACTGAAGCTTTCTTT. Its protein is CASSPTGLGDTEAFF.

Many counts were recorded for this clonotype. This sequence joins TRBV18 and TRBJ2-5, with D perhaps matching TRBD1 (5 bases). This CDR3 is 14 amino acids long. Germline loops: CDR1 KGHSH, CDR2 LQKENI. Trimming took 3 bases from V and 5 from J, leaving 13 bases between them. The CDR3 nucleotides are TGTGCCAGCTCACCTTATGCAGGGATCGAGACCCAGTACTTC. Protein product: CASSPYAGIETQYF. Drawing the rest from reference TRBV18 and TRBJ2-5, the complete variable domain is NAGVMQNPRHLVRRRGQEARLRCSPMKGHSHVYWYRQLPEEGLKFMVYLQKENIIDESGMPKERFSAEFPKEGPSILRIQQVVRGDSAAYFCASSPYAGIETQYFGPGTRLLVL.

This clonotype was seen more than once but under ten times. The genes are TRBV12-3 or TRBV12-4 and TRBJ2-5; no clear D gene. CDR3 size: 17 residues. Trimming pared 1 base from V and 1 base from J, leaving 16 bases between. The CDR3 here is CASSLGYNVPLQETQYF. Written as DNA, the CDR3 is TGTGCCAGCAGTTTAGGGTATAACGTCCCCCTCCAAGAGACCCAGTACTTC.

This clonotype was seen at least ten times. This CDR3 reads CATSDFGSGGRNEKLFF. In DNA, the CDR3 is TGTGCCACCAGTGATTTCGGCAGCGGTGGCCGTAATGAAAAACTGTTTTTT. The rearrangement links TRBV24-1 to TRBJ1-4; D remains unclear. The ends were cut back, 1 base at V and 4 bases at J, with 15 bases in the middle. The CDR3 loop spans 17 amino acids. CDR1 KGHDR and CDR2 SFDVKD come from the germline V gene.